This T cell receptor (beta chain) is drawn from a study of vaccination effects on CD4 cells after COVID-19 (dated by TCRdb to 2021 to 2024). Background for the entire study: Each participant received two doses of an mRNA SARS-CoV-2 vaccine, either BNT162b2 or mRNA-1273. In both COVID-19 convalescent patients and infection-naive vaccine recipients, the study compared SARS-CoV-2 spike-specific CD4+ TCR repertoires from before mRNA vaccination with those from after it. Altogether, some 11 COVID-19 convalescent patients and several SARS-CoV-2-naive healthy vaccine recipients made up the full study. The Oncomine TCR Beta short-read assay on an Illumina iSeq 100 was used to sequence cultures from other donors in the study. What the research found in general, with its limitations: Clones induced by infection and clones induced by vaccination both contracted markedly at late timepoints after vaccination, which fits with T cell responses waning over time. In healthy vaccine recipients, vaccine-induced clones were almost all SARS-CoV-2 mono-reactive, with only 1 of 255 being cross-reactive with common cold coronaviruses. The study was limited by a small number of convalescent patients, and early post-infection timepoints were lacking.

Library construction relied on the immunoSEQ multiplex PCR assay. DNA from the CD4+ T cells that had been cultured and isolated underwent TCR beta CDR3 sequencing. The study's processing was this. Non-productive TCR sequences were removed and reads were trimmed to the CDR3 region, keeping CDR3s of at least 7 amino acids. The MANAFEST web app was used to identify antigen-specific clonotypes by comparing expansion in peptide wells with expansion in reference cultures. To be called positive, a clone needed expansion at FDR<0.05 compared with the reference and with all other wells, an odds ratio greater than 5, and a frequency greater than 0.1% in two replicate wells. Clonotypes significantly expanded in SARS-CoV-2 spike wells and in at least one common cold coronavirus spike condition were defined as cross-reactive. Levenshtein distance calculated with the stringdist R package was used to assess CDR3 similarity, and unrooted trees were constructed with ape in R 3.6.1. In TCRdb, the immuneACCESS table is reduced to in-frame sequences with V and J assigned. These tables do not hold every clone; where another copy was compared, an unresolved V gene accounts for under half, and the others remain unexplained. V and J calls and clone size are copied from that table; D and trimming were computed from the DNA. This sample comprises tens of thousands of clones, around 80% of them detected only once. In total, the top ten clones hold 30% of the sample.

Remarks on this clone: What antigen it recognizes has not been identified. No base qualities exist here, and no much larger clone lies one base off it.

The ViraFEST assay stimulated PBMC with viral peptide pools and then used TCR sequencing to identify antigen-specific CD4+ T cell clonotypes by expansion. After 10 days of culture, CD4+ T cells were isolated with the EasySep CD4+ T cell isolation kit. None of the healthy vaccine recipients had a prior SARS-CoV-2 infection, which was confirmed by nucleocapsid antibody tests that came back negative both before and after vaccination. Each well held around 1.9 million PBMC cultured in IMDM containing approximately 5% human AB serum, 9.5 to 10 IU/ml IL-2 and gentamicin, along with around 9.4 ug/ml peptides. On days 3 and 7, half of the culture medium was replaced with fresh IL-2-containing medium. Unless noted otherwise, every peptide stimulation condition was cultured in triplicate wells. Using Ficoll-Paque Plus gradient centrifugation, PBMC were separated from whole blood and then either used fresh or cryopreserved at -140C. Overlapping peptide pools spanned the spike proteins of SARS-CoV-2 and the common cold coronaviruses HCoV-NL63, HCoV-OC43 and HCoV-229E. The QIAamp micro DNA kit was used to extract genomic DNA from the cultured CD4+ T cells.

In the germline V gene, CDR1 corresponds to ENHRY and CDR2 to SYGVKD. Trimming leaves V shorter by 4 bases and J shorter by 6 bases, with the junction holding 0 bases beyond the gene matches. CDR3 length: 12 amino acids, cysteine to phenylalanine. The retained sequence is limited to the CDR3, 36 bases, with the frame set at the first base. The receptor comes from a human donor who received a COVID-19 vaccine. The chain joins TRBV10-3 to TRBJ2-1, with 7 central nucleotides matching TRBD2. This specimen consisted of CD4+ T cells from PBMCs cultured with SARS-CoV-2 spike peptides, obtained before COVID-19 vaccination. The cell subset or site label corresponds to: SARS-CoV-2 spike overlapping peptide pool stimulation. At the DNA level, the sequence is TGTGCCATCAGTGGGACTAGCAATGAGCAGTTCTTC. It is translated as CAISGTSNEQFF.